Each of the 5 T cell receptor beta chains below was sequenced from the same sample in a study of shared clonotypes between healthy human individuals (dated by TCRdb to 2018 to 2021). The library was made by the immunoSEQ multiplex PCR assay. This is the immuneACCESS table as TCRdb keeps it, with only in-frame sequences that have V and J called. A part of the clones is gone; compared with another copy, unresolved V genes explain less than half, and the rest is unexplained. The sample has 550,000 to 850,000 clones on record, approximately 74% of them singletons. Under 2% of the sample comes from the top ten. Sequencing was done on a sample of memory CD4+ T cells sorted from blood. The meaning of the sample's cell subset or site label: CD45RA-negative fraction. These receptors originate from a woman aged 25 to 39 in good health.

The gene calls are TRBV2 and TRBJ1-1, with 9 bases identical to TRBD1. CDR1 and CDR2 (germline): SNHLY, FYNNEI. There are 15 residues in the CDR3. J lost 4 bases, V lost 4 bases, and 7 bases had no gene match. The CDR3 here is CASSVDRGVGTEAFF. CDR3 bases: TGTGCCAGCAGTGTAGACAGGGGGGTCGGCACTGAAGCTTTCTTT.

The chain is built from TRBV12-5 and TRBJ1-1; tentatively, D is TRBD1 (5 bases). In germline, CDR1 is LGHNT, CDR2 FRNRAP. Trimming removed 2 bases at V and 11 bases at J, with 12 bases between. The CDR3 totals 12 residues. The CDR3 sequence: CASGLLGGRAFF. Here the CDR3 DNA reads TGTGCTAGTGGTTTGCTGGGGGGTAGGGCTTTCTTT.

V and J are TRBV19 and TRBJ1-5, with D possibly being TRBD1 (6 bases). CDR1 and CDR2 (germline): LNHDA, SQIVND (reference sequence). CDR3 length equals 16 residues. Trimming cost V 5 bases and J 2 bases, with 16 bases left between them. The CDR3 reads CASSPWGGSGNQPQHF. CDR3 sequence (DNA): TGTGCCAGTAGTCCTTGGGGGGGCTCTGGCAATCAGCCCCAGCATTTT.

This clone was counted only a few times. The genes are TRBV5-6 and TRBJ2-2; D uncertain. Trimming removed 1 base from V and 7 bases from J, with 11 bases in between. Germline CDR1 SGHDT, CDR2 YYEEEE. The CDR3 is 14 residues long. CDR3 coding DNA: TGTGCCAGCAGCTTGAGGCAGTTTTACGGGGAGCTGTTTTTT. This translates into CASSLRQFYGELFF.

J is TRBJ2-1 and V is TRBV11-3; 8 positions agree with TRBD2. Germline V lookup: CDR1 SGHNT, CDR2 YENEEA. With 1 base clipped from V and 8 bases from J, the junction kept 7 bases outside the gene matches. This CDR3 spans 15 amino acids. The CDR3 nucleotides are TGTGCCAGCAGCTTAGCGGGAGGGTACATGCATGAGCAGTTCTTC. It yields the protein CASSLAGGYMHEQFF. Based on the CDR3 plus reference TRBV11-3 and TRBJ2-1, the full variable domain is EAGVVQSPRYKIIEKKQPVAFWCNPISGHNTLYWYLQNLGQGPELLIRYENEEAVDDSQLPKDRFSAERLKGVDSTLKIQPAELGDSAVYLCASSLAGGYMHEQFFGPGTRLTVL.